This is a list of T cell receptor beta chains from one sample in a study of shared clonotypes between healthy human individuals. The protocol was immunoSEQ multiplex PCR, while the TCRdb copy is restricted to in-frame clones and leaves out a portion. The data show about 2.4 million clones, roughly nine tenths seen once. Sequencing used naive CD4+ T cells sorted from blood. The receptors here all came from a man in his late teens or twenties in good health. The CDR3 runs from the conserved cysteine through the conserved F or W. Fields, in order: J gene, V gene, D gene, clone size, CDR3 protein, CDR3 DNA. D genes are given only for firm matches. Clone sizes are given selectively: once, few, many, or a class where the clone is expanded.

j_gene: TRBJ2-7
v_gene: TRBV5-1
d_gene: .
abundance: .
CDR3aa: CASSLQDSPTRGQYF
CDR3nt: TGCGCCAGCAGCCTTCAGGACAGTCCGACGCGTGGGCAGTACTTC

j_gene: TRBJ1-2
v_gene: TRBV7-6
d_gene: .
abundance: .
CDR3aa: CASSLALAPNYGYTF
CDR3nt: TGTGCCAGCAGCTTAGCCTTAGCCCCTAACTATGGCTACACCTTC

j_gene: TRBJ1-6
v_gene: TRBV25-1
d_gene: .
abundance: .
CDR3aa: CATRMDSPYNSPLHF
CDR3nt: TGTGCCACCCGTATGGACAGCCCGTATAATTCACCCCTCCACTTT

j_gene: TRBJ1-1
v_gene: TRBV5-1
d_gene: .
abundance: few
CDR3aa: CASTEGAGGEAFF
CDR3nt: TGCGCCAGCACCGAAGGAGCCGGAGGTGAAGCTTTCTTT

j_gene: TRBJ2-7
v_gene: TRBV5-6
d_gene: .
abundance: .
CDR3aa: CASSLAQATYEQYF
CDR3nt: TGTGCCAGCAGCTTGGCACAGGCTACCTACGAGCAGTACTTC

j_gene: TRBJ1-5
v_gene: TRBV28
d_gene: .
abundance: .
CDR3aa: CASSFLPSNQPQHF
CDR3nt: TGTGCCAGCAGTTTTCTTCCCAGCAATCAGCCCCAGCATTTT

j_gene: TRBJ2-3
v_gene: TRBV10-2
d_gene: TRBD2
abundance: .
CDR3aa: CASRPSGGSTDTQYF
CDR3nt: TGCGCCAGCAGACCTAGCGGGGGTAGCACAGATACGCAGTATTTT

j_gene: TRBJ2-7
v_gene: TRBV6-5
d_gene: TRBD2
abundance: few
CDR3aa: CASSVSGREDEQYF
CDR3nt: TGTGCCAGCAGCGTTAGCGGGAGGGAGGACGAGCAGTACTTC

j_gene: TRBJ2-5
v_gene: TRBV18
d_gene: .
abundance: .
CDR3aa: CASSPTAQETQYF
CDR3nt: TGTGCCAGCTCACCAACAGCCCAAGAGACCCAGTACTTC

j_gene: TRBJ2-5
v_gene: TRBV30
d_gene: TRBD1
abundance: once
CDR3aa: CAWRPGQAIQETQYF
CDR3nt: TGTGCCTGGAGGCCGGGACAGGCTATTCAAGAGACCCAGTACTTC

j_gene: TRBJ2-2
v_gene: TRBV11-3
d_gene: .
abundance: .
CDR3aa: CASRGNTGELFF
CDR3nt: TGTGCCAGTAGAGGAAACACCGGGGAGCTGTTTTTT

j_gene: TRBJ2-3
v_gene: TRBV7-8
d_gene: .
abundance: .
CDR3aa: CASSSGGGDTQYF
CDR3nt: TGTGCCAGCAGCTCAGGAGGGGGAGATACGCAGTATTTT

j_gene: TRBJ2-7
v_gene: TRBV18
d_gene: .
abundance: .
CDR3aa: CASSVHSDSSYEQYF
CDR3nt: TGTGCCAGCTCAGTCCATAGTGATAGCTCCTACGAGCAGTACTTC

j_gene: TRBJ2-3
v_gene: TRBV7-6
d_gene: TRBD2
abundance: .
CDR3aa: CASSLARLAGGTDTQYF
CDR3nt: TGTGCCAGCAGCTTAGCACGACTAGCGGGGGGCACAGATACGCAGTATTTT

j_gene: TRBJ2-7
v_gene: TRBV10-3
d_gene: .
abundance: .
CDR3aa: CAISALGGGGSYEQYF
CDR3nt: TGTGCCATCAGTGCACTCGGGGGAGGGGGCTCCTACGAGCAGTACTTC

j_gene: TRBJ1-6
v_gene: TRBV2
d_gene: .
abundance: .
CDR3aa: CASRSTPDNSPLHF
CDR3nt: TGTGCCAGCAGAAGTACTCCGGATAATTCACCCCTCCACTTT

j_gene: TRBJ2-1
v_gene: TRBV29-1
d_gene: .
abundance: once
CDR3aa: CSVEERGLKYEQFF
CDR3nt: TGCAGCGTTGAAGAGCGGGGGCTGAAATACGAGCAGTTCTTC

j_gene: TRBJ2-2
v_gene: TRBV15
d_gene: .
abundance: .
CDR3aa: CATSRITGELFF
CDR3nt: TGTGCCACCAGCAGAATCACCGGGGAGCTGTTTTTT

j_gene: TRBJ1-6
v_gene: TRBV18
d_gene: .
abundance: once
CDR3aa: CASSQQADRPLHF
CDR3nt: TGTGCCAGCTCACAGCAGGCGGATAGGCCCCTCCACTTT

j_gene: TRBJ2-7
v_gene: TRBV5-6
d_gene: .
abundance: .
CDR3aa: CASSLWVTILTYEQYF
CDR3nt: TGTGCCAGCAGCTTGTGGGTGACTATTCTGACCTACGAGCAGTACTTC

j_gene: TRBJ1-6
v_gene: TRBV6-5
d_gene: TRBD1
abundance: .
CDR3aa: CASSPTGTGYSPLHF
CDR3nt: TGTGCCAGCAGCCCTACCGGGACAGGATATTCACCCCTCCACTTT

j_gene: TRBJ1-1
v_gene: TRBV9
d_gene: .
abundance: .
CDR3aa: CASSVARNTEAFF
CDR3nt: TGTGCCAGCAGCGTAGCACGTAACACTGAAGCTTTCTTT